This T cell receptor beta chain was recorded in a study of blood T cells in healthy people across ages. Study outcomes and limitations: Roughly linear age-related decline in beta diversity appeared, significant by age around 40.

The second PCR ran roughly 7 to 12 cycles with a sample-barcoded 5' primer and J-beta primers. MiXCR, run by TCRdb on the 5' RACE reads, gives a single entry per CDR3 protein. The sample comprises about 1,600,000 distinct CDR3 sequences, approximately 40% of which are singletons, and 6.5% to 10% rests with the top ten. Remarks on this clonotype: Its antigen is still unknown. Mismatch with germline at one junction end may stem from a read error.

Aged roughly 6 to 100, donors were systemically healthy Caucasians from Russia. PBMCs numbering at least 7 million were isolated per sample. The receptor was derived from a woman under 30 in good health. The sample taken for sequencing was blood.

The CDR3: CAGSPGGSGETQYF. CDR3 coding DNA: TGCGCCGGCAGCCCAGGGGGTTCTGGAGAGACCCAGTACTTC. V gene TRBV4-1 combines with J gene TRBJ2-5, with 7 positions matching TRBD1. The CDR3 is 14 residues long. The V gene's germline CDR1 is MGHRA and CDR2 YSYEKL.